The 30 T cell receptor beta chains below come from one sample, sequenced in a study of T cells of healthy individuals listed by TCRdb under 2018. Libraries were built with 5' RACE. The sequencing machine was an Illumina MiSeq. The raw public reads went through TCRdb reprocessing: fastp at Q25, MiXCR clone calling, in-frame beta chains kept. Rows are unified per CDR3 protein, each entry keeping the most common DNA and genes. The sample table holds about 96,000 distinct CDR3 sequences, of which 15% to 20% were seen once. Clones ranked in the top ten supply about 6% of the sample. The receptors shown here come from a human donor in good health.

This clonotype was recorded many times. The CDR3 reads CASSLDLANQETQYF. The CDR3 DNA reads as TGTGCCAGCAGTTTGGACCTAGCGAACCAAGAGACCCAGTACTTC. The chain couples TRBV28 to TRBJ2-5; D may be TRBD2 (6 bases). The germline V gene has CDR1 MDHEN and CDR2 SYDVKM. Trimming removed 3 bases at V and 0 bases at J, with 11 bases between. There are 15 residues in the CDR3.

The chain uses TRBV20-1 and TRBJ2-1; a weak D match, TRBD2 (5 bases). CDR3 length: 13 amino acids. Germline V gene lookup returns CDR1 DFQATT and CDR2 SNEGSKA (reference sequence). Trimming pared 3 bases from V and 8 bases from J, leaving 14 bases between. The CDR3 DNA reads TGCAGTGCTAGCGAGGGCCTGCGCGATGAGCAGTTCTTC. Translating gives CSASEGLRDEQFF.

The chain recombines TRBV28 with TRBJ1-5; 9 nucleotides match TRBD1. This CDR3 region has 16 residues. CDR1 and CDR2 (germline): MDHEN, SYDVKM. The V gene end was trimmed by 5 bases and the J gene end by 7 bases; junction bases not matched to a gene: 12. The CDR3 here is CASSVLGQGNGQPQHF. As DNA, the CDR3 is TGTGCCAGCAGTGTACTGGGACAGGGTAATGGGCAGCCCCAGCATTTT.

V gene TRBV7-2 combines with J gene TRBJ1-1, with 7 nucleotides matching TRBD1. Germline-derived CDR1 and CDR2 are SGHTA and FQGNSA. The CDR3 consists of 12 residues. V dropped 7 bases and J dropped 6; count of bases not matched to a gene: 5. CDR3 loop: CASNQGGSEAFF. For the CDR3, the DNA is TGTGCCAGCAACCAGGGGGGCTCTGAAGCTTTCTTT.

The CDR3 spells CASSFDGYYEQYF. The CDR3 nucleotides are TGTGCCAGCAGTTTCGACGGATACTACGAGCAGTACTTC. The V call is TRBV28, the J call TRBJ2-7, with D unclear. V lost 3 bases to trimming and J lost 3 bases, with 9 bases between them. CDR1 and CDR2 from the germline V gene are MDHEN and SYDVKM. The CDR3 runs to 13 residues.

In its sample, this clonotype was seen a few times. V usage is TRBV28 and J usage is TRBJ2-7; TRBD1 agrees at 7 bases. This CDR3 region has 13 residues. CDR1 is MDHEN and CDR2 is SYDVKM in the germline V gene. Germline trimming cut 5 bases from V and 3 bases from J; bases unmatched to any gene: 4. In DNA form, the CDR3 reads TGTGCCAGCAGTCCAGGGACAGTCTACGAGCAGTACTTC. It yields the protein CASSPGTVYEQYF.

The CDR3 DNA is TGTGCCAGCTCACCGGCTGGACTAGCGACCTACGAGCAGTACTTC. As protein: CASSPAGLATYEQYF. The chain combines TRBV18 with TRBJ2-7; 9 bases fit TRBD2. The V and J ends lost 3 bases and 2 bases, in that order; junction bases with no gene match: 5. The germline V gene has CDR1 KGHSH and CDR2 LQKENI. The CDR3 is 15 residues long.

In this sample, this clonotype turned up a few times. V is TRBV2 and J is TRBJ1-5; TRBD1 aligns across 7 bases. J was trimmed by 4 bases and V by 3 bases; bases with no gene match: 3. From germline, CDR1 is SNHLY and CDR2 FYNNEI. This CDR3 has 14 amino acids. The CDR3 sequence is CASSEGRGNQPQHF. DNA for the CDR3: TGTGCCAGCAGTGAGGGCAGGGGGAATCAGCCCCAGCATTTT.

This chain uses TRBV20-1 with TRBJ2-5, with D unresolved. Germline CDR1 DFQATT, CDR2 SNEGSKA (reference sequence). Trimming cost V 3 bases and J 4 bases, with 15 bases left between them. The length of the CDR3 is 14 residues. The CDR3 sequence: CSASRLRERETQYF. The CDR3 DNA reads as TGCAGTGCTAGCCGCTTGCGAGAGAGAGAGACCCAGTACTTC.

This clonotype was counted many times. The chain joins TRBV6-5 to TRBJ2-5, with TRBD2 matching 8 bases. There are 15 residues in the CDR3. CDR1 is MNHEY and CDR2 is SVGAGI in the germline V gene. J lost 4 bases, V lost 0 bases, and 4 bases had no gene match. In DNA, the CDR3 is TGTGCCAGCAGTTACTCGCGTCTAGCGGGAGAGACCCAGTACTTC. Translating gives CASSYSRLAGETQYF.

The chain joins TRBV7-9 to TRBJ2-5; D may be TRBD1 (6 bases). Trimming pared 7 bases from V and 2 bases from J, leaving 14 bases between. In germline, CDR1 is SEHNR, CDR2 FQNEAQ (reference sequence). CDR3 length: 14 residues. The CDR3 nucleotides are TGTGCCAGCACCTTTGATGGACAGCAAGAGACCCAGTACTTC. Residues: CASTFDGQQETQYF.

J is TRBJ2-7 and V is TRBV4-3; no clear D. Trimming took off 0 bases at V and 0 bases at J, with 6 bases between the two ends. Per the germline V gene, CDR1 is LGHNA and CDR2 is YSLEER. The CDR3 has 14 residues. This CDR3 reads CASSQEGSSYEQYF. In DNA, the CDR3 is TGCGCCAGCAGCCAAGAGGGCAGCTCCTACGAGCAGTACTTC.

The chain couples TRBV12-3 or TRBV12-4 to TRBJ2-3, with 10 bases fitting TRBD2. The ends lost 3 bases at V and 2 bases at J; junction bases unmatched: 5. The CDR3 runs to 16 residues. This CDR3 reads CASSFPSGGPTDTQYF. In DNA, the CDR3 is TGTGCCAGCAGTTTTCCTAGCGGGGGTCCCACAGATACGCAGTATTTT.

This clonotype has only a few counts. CDR3 sequence reads: CASSLTGAANQPQHF. DNA for the CDR3: TGTGCCAGTAGCCTGACAGGGGCGGCCAATCAGCCCCAGCATTTT. The rearrangement links TRBV19 to TRBJ1-5; TRBD1 matches at 8 bases. Germline values: CDR1 LNHDA, CDR2 SQIVND (reference sequence). The CDR3 totals 15 residues. After removal of 6 bases from V and 3 bases from J, the junction contained 7 bases not matched to a gene.

This clonotype was seen a handful of times. The V call is TRBV7-2, the J call TRBJ2-5; 8 bases line up with TRBD2. V trimming: 1 base; J trimming: 5 bases; junction bases outside the gene matches: 6. The CDR3 has 15 residues. CDR1 and CDR2 from the germline V gene are SGHTA and FQGNSA. CDR3 in DNA: TGTGCCAGCAGCTTAGGCGCTAGCGGGCTTGAGACCCAGTACTTC. Translating gives CASSLGASGLETQYF.

This clonotype turned up a few times. This chain connects TRBV25-1 to TRBJ2-3; D is perhaps TRBD1 or TRBD2 (5 bases each). The CDR3 runs 17 residues. Trimming took off 6 bases at V and 6 bases at J, with 25 bases between the two ends. Germline CDR1 MGHDK, CDR2 SYGVNS. The CDR3 protein is CASSLPGRGGKRDTQYF. In DNA form, the CDR3 reads TGTGCCAGCAGCCTACCAGGTCGGGGCGGAAAGAGGGATACGCAGTATTTT.

This clonotype has just a few counts. The chain is built from TRBV10-3 and TRBJ1-6; TRBD1 aligns across 9 bases. Germline V gene lookup returns CDR1 ENHRY and CDR2 SYGVKD. CDR3 length: 14 amino acids. V lost 10 bases and J lost 7; bases outside the gene matches: 8. Here the CDR3 reads CASRTGAVNSPLHF. The CDR3 DNA sequence: TGTGCCAGTCGGACAGGGGCGGTCAATTCACCCCTCCACTTT.

The chain employs TRBV5-1 and TRBJ2-4; D is possibly TRBD1 (6 bases). Germline V lookup: CDR1 SGHRS, CDR2 YFSETQ. V dropped 5 bases and J dropped 1 base, with 10 bases sitting between them. The CDR3 runs to 14 residues. In DNA form, the CDR3 reads TGCGCCAGCAGGACCCAGGGGGCCAAAAACATTCAGTACTTC. Translation gives CASRTQGAKNIQYF.

This chain joins TRBV5-6 and TRBJ2-1, with D uncertain. The CDR3 spans 16 residues. Trimming pared 0 bases from V and 1 base from J, leaving 11 bases between. CDR1 and CDR2 (germline): SGHDT, YYEEEE. As DNA, the CDR3 is TGTGCCAGCAGCTTGGTTGGAATAGGGTCCTACAATGAGCAGTTCTTC. Translation: CASSLVGIGSYNEQFF.

The chain uses TRBV28 and TRBJ1-6; D ambiguous. Germline V gene lookup returns CDR1 MDHEN and CDR2 SYDVKM. CDR3 length: 13 amino acids. The ends were cut back, 6 bases at V and 9 bases at J, with 12 bases in the middle. For the CDR3, the DNA is TGTGCCAGCAGAACGATAGACGGTTCACCCCTCCACTTT. It codes for CASRTIDGSPLHF.

This clonotype appeared many times. This chain uses TRBV11-2 with TRBJ2-5; D unclear. The CDR3 extends over 11 amino acids. The V gene lost 9 bases and the J gene lost 4 bases, with 9 bases spanning the gap. Looked up from germline, CDR1 is SGHAT and CDR2 is FQNNGV. This CDR3 is CASLMGETQYF. The CDR3 coding sequence is TGTGCCAGTCTTATGGGAGAGACCCAGTACTTC.

This clonotype was observed at least ten times. The genes are TRBV6-1 and TRBJ2-7; 10 bases map to TRBD2. The germline V gene encodes CDR1 MNHNS and CDR2 SASEGT. This CDR3 spans 15 amino acids. V gave up 2 bases and J gave up 1 base; unmatched junction bases: 2. The CDR3 DNA sequence: TGTGCCAGCAGTGAACTAGCGGGAGAGTCCTACGAGCAGTACTTC. Translated: CASSELAGESYEQYF.

The gene calls are TRBV7-9 and TRBJ2-3, with D possibly TRBD2 on 7 matching bases. Deletions cut 7 bases from V and 2 bases from J, with 16 bases between. Germline V gives CDR1 SEHNR, CDR2 FQNEAQ (reference sequence). This CDR3 is 15 amino acids long. CDR3 sequence: CASTSGGGDTDTQYF. The DNA of the CDR3 is TGTGCCAGCACTTCGGGCGGGGGCGACACAGATACGCAGTATTTT.

On this clonotype: Just one base apart from a much larger clone, this may be a read error. The CDR3 region has the DNA TGTGCCAGCAGCCAAGATCTCGGGACAGGGAGGGTCCACGAGCAGTACTTC. Protein: CASSQDLGTGRVHEQYF. The rearrangement joins TRBV4-2 to TRBJ2-7, with TRBD1 identical over 9 bases. The germline V gene encodes CDR1 LGHNA and CDR2 YNFKEQ. The V segment lost 0 bases and the J segment 5 bases; nucleotides outside the gene matches: 11. The CDR3 extends over 17 amino acids.

This clonotype showed up just a few times. The V and J genes are TRBV20-1 and TRBJ2-7, with TRBD2 matching over 13 bases. Germline assignment: CDR1 DFQATT and CDR2 SNEGSKA (reference sequence). The CDR3 loop spans 13 amino acids. CDR3 coding DNA: TGCAGATTAGGGACTAGCGGGAACTACGAGCAGTACTTC. Residues: CRLGTSGNYEQYF.

The sample holds a few counts of this clonotype. This sequence joins TRBV20-1 and TRBJ1-2, with D possibly matching TRBD1 (5 bases). Germline loops: CDR1 DFQATT, CDR2 SNEGSKA (reference sequence). The CDR3 is made up of 12 amino acids. Trimming took off 1 base at V and 10 bases at J, with 13 bases between the two ends. The CDR3 sequence: CSARVGQTDYTF. The DNA for the CDR3 is TGCAGTGCTAGAGTAGGGCAGACAGACTACACCTTC.

This clonotype was seen ten or more times. The chain recombines TRBV30 with TRBJ1-5; 8 bases are a match to TRBD1. The CDR3 runs to 13 residues. Germline-derived CDR1 and CDR2 are GTSNPN and SVGIG (reference sequence). V lost 5 bases, J lost 5 bases, and 5 bases stayed unmatched. The CDR3 loop reads CAWATGGDQPQHF. CDR3 sequence (DNA): TGTGCCTGGGCCACAGGGGGAGATCAGCCCCAGCATTTT.

V is TRBV6-5 and J is TRBJ1-3; D gene uncertain. This CDR3 is built from 20 residues. V lost 2 bases and J 4 bases, leaving 27 bases between the germline ends. Germline values: CDR1 MNHEY, CDR2 SVGAGI. The CDR3 here is CASSYRKWGGGTEKGNTIYF. The DNA for the CDR3 is TGTGCCAGCAGTTACCGCAAATGGGGTGGCGGTACCGAGAAGGGAAACACCATATATTTT.

V gene TRBV4-3 combines with J gene TRBJ2-7; D remains unclear. The CDR3 has 13 amino acids. V was clipped by 5 bases and J by 2 bases, with 10 bases between them. Germline V lookup: CDR1 LGHNA, CDR2 YSLEER. The CDR3 nucleotides are TGCGCCAGCAGCTTCAAGACGGCCTACGAGCAGTACTTC. Translating gives CASSFKTAYEQYF.

The rearrangement joins TRBV29-1 to TRBJ2-5; TRBD1 matches at 7 bases. Per the germline V gene, CDR1 is SQVTM and CDR2 is ANQGSEA. The CDR3 spans 13 residues. With V trimmed by 0 bases and J by 4 bases, 2 bases remained unmatched. CDR3 sequence (DNA): TGCAGCGTTGAAGATAACAGGGGAGAGACCCAGTACTTC. Its translation is CSVEDNRGETQYF. The variable domain in full, with the rest retrieved from reference TRBV29-1 and TRBJ2-5, is SAVISQKPSRDICQRGTSLTIQCQVDSQVTMMFWYRQQPGQSLTLIATANQGSEATYESGFVIDKFPISRPNLTFSTLTVSNMSPEDSSIYLCSVEDNRGETQYFGPGTRLLVL.